This note documents a single T cell receptor beta chain sequence. In this sample, this clonotype turned up many times. Its antigen is unknown. No clone much larger than this one lies a single base away; base qualities are absent. This sample was taken from a study of blood T cells in healthy people across ages (dated by TCRdb to 2014 to 2015). In the study overall: In model experiments, template switching captured about one uniquely barcoded TCR beta cDNA molecule for every two T cells. The study measured age-related changes in TCR beta repertoire diversity using deep sequencing normalized with unique cDNA molecular identifiers. The donors were split into four age groups: young (average about 16 years), middle-aged (39), aged (more than 55) and long-lived (roughly 80). Donors of different ages were randomly distributed across sequencing lanes to avoid experimental bias. For two donors (one aged 18 to 29 and one aged 80 or older), the study analyzed two additional independent replicas of 1 million unique cDNA reads from the same blood draw. What the work shows at the level of the full study, not this receptor alone: As age increased, observed TCR beta diversity per million T cells dropped in a roughly linear way, and a significant reduction was already evident by age 40. A strong correlation was found between observed TCR beta diversity and the percentage of naive T cells measured by flow cytometry. Because donor CMV infection status was unknown, age-related changes in expanded clonotypes were potentially confounded. Compared with the aged group, more naive CD4+ T cells, fewer expanded clones and increased TCR diversity were shown by the long-lived group, suggesting age selection. Estimates of total diversity from one million sequenced T cells were regarded as lower bounds and underestimates. Because profiling used bulk unsorted PBMCs, naive and antigen-experienced compartments could not be compared conclusively.

Systemically healthy Caucasian individuals from Russia, some 40 in total and aged about 6 to 90 years, were included as donors. Roughly 9.5 milliliters of peripheral blood were drawn from each donor into EDTA-treated Vacutainer tubes. Ficoll-Paque density-gradient centrifugation was used to isolate PBMCs, with at least 6 million per sample. Trizol reagent was used to extract total RNA from PBMCs, with at least 5 micrograms per sample. For every donor, flow cytometry on a PBMC aliquot measured the percentage of naive CD45RAhigh/CD27high T cells. Per the germline V gene (reference sequence), MNHNY is the CDR1 and SVGAGI is the CDR2. V has 2 bases trimmed and J has 2 bases trimmed; junction bases matching no gene number 5. From the cysteine up to the phenylalanine, the CDR3 has a length of 15 residues. Only the CDR3 DNA stays, 45 bases, in frame from base 1. Libraries came from 5' RACE. Reads for this sample came from an Illumina HiSeq 2500. A second PCR of roughly 7 to 12 cycles was run with a J-beta primer mix and a sample-barcoded 5' primer. A unique molecular identifier was introduced onto each TCR beta cDNA molecule by a template-switch 5' adaptor carrying 12 random nucleotides. At least 3 million CDR3-containing paired-end reads were obtained from each sample. All of the RNA was converted into first-strand cDNA using the Mint cDNA synthesis kit, with a TRBC-specific oligonucleotide serving as the primer. After uracil-DNA glycosylase treatment, a first 18-cycle PCR used universal primers M1SS and BC2_uni_R on all cDNA. Per the authors' processing: Each sample was normalized by randomly selecting 1 million high-quality reads, each carrying a distinct molecular identifier. Instead of being binned into consensus sequences, reads that shared molecular identifiers were thrown out. MiTCR, run with a Q25 quality threshold and the strictest error-elimination algorithm, handled CDR3 identification, clonotype clustering and error correction. A nonparametric unseen species model with Euler transformation was used to estimate lower-bound total TCR beta diversity. In TCRdb, the public reads were trimmed at Q25 with fastp and aligned with MiXCR, with productive beta chains retained. One record per CDR3 amino acid sequence lists the most common genes and DNA. The V and J calls, along with clone size, are taken from TCRdb and not from the paper's own processing. The sample yields around 500,000 distinct CDR3 sequences; 40% to 55% were counted once. 20% to 25% of the sample is held by the ten biggest clonotypes.

The sequence links TRBV6-6 to TRBJ1-2; TRBD1 agrees with 7 junctional bases. This clonotype originated in an elderly man in good health. Sequencing was done on a sample of blood. The CDR3 corresponds to CASSYPKTGNYGYTF. In nucleotide form, the sequence is TGTGCCAGCAGTTACCCAAAGACAGGGAACTATGGCTACACCTTC.